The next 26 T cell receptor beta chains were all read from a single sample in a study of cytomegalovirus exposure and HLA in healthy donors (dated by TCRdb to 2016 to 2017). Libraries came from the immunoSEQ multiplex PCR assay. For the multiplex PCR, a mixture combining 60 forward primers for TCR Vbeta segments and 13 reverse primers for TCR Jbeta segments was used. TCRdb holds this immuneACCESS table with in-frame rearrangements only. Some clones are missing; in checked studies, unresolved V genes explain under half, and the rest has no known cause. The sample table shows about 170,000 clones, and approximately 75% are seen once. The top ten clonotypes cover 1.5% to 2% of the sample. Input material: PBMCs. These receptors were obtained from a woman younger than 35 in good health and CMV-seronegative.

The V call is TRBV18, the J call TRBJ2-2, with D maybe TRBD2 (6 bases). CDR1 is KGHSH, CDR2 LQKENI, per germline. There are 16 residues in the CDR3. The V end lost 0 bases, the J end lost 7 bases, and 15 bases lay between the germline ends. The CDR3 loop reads CASSPPEGLRGGELFF. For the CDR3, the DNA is TGTGCCAGCTCACCACCCGAGGGACTGCGCGGCGGGGAGCTGTTTTTT.

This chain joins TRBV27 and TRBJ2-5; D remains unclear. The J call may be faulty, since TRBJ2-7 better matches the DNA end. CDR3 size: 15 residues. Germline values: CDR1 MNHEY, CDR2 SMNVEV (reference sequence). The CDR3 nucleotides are TGTGCCAGCAGTTTGAGAGCGCCCAGCTCCTACGAGCAGTACTTC. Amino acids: CASSLRAPSSYEQYF.

In DNA, the CDR3 is TGTGCCAGCAGTGAAAACAGGATGTCAACTAATGAAAAACTGTTTTTT. Its protein is CASSENRMSTNEKLFF. V usage is TRBV25-1 and J usage is TRBJ1-4; D might be TRBD1 (5 bases). The CDR3 loop spans 16 amino acids. The V end lost 2 bases, the J end lost 0 bases, and 10 bases lay between the germline ends. The germline V gene has CDR1 MGHDK and CDR2 SYGVNS.

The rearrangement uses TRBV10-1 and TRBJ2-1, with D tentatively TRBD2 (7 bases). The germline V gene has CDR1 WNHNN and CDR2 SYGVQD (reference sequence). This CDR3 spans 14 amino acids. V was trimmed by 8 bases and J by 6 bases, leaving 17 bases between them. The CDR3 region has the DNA TGCGCCAGCTCCGAGGGGGGGAGTCTCAATGAGCAGTTCTTC. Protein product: CASSEGGSLNEQFF.

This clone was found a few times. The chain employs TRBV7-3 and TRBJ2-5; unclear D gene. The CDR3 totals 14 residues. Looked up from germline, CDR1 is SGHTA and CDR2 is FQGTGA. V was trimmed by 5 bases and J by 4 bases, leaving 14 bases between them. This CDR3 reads CASSPHGSGETQYF. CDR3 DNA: TGTGCCAGCAGCCCCCACGGCTCGGGAGAGACCCAGTACTTC.

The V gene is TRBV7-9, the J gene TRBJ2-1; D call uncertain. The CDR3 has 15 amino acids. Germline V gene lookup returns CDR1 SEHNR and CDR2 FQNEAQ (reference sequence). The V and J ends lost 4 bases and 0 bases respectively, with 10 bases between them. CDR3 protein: CASSSSMSSYNEQFF. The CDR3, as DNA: TGTGCCAGCAGCTCATCCATGAGCTCCTACAATGAGCAGTTCTTC.

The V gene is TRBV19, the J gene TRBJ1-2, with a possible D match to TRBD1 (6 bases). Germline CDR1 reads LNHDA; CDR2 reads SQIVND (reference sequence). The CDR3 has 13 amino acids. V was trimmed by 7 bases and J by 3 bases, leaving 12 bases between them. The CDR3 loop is CASTTDRDYGYTF. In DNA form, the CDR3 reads TGTGCCAGTACCACGGACAGAGACTATGGCTACACCTTC.

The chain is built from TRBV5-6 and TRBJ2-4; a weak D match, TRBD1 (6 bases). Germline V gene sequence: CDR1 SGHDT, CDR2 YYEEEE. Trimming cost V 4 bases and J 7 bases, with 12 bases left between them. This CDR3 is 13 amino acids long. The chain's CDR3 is CASSPNRANIQYF. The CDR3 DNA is TGTGCCAGCAGCCCAAACAGGGCCAACATTCAGTACTTC.

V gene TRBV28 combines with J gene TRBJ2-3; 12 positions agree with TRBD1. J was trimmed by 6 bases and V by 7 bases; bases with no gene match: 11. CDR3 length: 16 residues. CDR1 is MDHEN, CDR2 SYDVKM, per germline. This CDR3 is CASTDPGTGGFDTQYF. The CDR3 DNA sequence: TGTGCCAGCACTGACCCCGGGACAGGGGGCTTTGATACGCAGTATTTT.

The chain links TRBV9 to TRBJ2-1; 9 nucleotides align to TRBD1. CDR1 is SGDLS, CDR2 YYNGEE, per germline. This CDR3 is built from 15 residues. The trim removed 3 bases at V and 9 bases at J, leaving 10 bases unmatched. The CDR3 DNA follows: TGTGCCAGCAGCGACCGGGACAGGGTGTTTGGTGAGCAGTTCTTC. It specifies CASSDRDRVFGEQFF.

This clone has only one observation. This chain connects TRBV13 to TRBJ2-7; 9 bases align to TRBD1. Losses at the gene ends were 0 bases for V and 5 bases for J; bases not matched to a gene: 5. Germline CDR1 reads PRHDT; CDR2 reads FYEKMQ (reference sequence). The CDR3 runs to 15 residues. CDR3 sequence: CASSLGPGQGNEQYF. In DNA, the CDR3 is TGTGCCAGCAGCTTAGGCCCAGGACAGGGGAACGAGCAGTACTTC.

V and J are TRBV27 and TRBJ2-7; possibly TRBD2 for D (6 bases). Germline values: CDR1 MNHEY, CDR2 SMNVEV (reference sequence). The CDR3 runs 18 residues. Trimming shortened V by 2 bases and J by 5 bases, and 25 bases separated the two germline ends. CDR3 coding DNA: TGTGCCAGCAGTTTACCGAGGGACTTTGCGTGGTCCCTCGACGAGCAGTACTTC. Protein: CASSLPRDFAWSLDEQYF.

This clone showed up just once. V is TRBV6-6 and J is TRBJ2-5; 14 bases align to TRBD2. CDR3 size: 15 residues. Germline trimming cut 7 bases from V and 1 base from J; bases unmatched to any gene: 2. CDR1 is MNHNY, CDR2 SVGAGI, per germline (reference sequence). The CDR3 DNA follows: TGTGCCAGCAAAGGGACTAGCGGGAGCCAAGAGACCCAGTACTTC. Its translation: CASKGTSGSQETQYF.

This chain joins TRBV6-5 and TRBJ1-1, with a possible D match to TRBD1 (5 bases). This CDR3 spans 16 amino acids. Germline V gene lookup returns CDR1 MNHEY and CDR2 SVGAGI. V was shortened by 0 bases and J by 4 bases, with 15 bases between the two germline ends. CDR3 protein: CASSYSSVGPVTEAFF. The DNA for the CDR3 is TGTGCCAGCAGTTACTCTTCTGTGGGGCCGGTCACTGAAGCTTTCTTT.

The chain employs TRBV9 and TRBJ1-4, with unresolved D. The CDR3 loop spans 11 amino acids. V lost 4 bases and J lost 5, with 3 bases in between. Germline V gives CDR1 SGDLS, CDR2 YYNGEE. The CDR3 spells CASSSNEKLFF. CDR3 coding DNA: TGTGCCAGCAGCAGCAATGAAAAACTGTTTTTT.

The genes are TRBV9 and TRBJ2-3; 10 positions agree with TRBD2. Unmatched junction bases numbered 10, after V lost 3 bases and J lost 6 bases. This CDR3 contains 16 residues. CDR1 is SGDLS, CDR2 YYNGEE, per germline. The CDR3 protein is CASSASSGRGVDTQYF. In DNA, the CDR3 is TGTGCCAGCAGCGCCTCTAGCGGGAGAGGGGTCGATACGCAGTATTTT.

The DNA for the CDR3 is TGTGCCAGCAGTTTCTACCCATATTACTCTGGAAACACCATATATTTT. Its protein is CASSFYPYYSGNTIYF. V is TRBV6-5 and J is TRBJ1-3; D ambiguous. Trimming pared 4 bases from V and 0 bases from J, leaving 13 bases between. CDR1 MNHEY and CDR2 SVGAGI come from the germline V gene. This CDR3 has 16 residues.

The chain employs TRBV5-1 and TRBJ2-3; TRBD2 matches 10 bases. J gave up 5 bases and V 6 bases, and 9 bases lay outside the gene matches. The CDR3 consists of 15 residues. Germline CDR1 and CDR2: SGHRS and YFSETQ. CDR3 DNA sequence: TGCGCCAGCAAAGGCCTAGCGGGAGTGGAAGATACGCAGTATTTT. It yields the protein CASKGLAGVEDTQYF.

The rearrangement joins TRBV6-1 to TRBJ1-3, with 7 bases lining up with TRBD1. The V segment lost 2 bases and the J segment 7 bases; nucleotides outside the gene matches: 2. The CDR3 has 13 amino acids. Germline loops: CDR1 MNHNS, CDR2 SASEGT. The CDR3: CASSEQGGNTIYF. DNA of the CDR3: TGTGCCAGCAGTGAACAGGGGGGCAACACCATATATTTT.

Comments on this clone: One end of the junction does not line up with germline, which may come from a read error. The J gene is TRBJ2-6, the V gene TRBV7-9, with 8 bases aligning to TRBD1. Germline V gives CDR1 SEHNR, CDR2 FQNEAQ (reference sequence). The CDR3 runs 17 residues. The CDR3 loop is CSSSLRDRNRGANVLTF. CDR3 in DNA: TGTTCCAGCAGCCTCCGGGACAGGAATCGGGGGGCCAACGTCCTGACTTTC.

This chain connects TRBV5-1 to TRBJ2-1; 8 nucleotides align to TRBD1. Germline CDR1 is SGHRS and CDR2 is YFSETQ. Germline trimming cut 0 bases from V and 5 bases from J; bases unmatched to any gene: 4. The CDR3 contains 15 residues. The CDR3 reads CASSLGQGKDNEQFF. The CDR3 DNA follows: TGCGCCAGCAGCTTGGGACAGGGGAAAGACAATGAGCAGTTCTTC.

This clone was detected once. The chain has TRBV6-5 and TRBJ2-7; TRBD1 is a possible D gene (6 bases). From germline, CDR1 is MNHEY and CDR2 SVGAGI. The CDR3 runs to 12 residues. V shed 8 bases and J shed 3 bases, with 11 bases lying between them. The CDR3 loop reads CASSQGLYEQYF. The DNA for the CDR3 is TGTGCCAGCTCCCAGGGGCTCTACGAGCAGTACTTC.

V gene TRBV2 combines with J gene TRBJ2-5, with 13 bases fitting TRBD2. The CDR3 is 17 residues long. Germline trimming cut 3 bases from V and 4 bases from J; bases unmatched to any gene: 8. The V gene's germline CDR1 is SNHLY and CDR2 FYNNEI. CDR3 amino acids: CASSDRTSGRGLETQYF. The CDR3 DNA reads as TGTGCCAGCAGTGATAGGACTAGCGGGAGAGGATTAGAGACCCAGTACTTC.

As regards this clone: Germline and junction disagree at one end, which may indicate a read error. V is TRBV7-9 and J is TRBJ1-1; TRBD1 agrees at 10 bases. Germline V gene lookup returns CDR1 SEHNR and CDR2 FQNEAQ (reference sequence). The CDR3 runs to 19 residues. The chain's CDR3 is CSSSLYRPGTGVWDTEAFF. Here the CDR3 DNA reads TGTTCCAGCAGCTTATACCGTCCCGGGACAGGGGTTTGGGACACTGAAGCTTTCTTT. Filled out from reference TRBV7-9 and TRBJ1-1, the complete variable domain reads DTGVSQNPRHKITKRGQNVTFRCDPISEHNRLYWYRQTLGQGPEFLTYFQNEAQLEKSRLLSDRFSAERPKGSFSTLEIQRTEQGDSAMYLCSSSLYRPGTGVWDTEAFFGQGTRLTVV.

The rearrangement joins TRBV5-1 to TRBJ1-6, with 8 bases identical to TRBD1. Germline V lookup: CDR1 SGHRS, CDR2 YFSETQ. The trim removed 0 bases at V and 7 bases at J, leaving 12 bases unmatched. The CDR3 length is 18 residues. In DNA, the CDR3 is TGCGCCAGCAGCTTGGACTGGACGACAGGGGCCACCAATTCACCCCTCCACTTT. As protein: CASSLDWTTGATNSPLHF.

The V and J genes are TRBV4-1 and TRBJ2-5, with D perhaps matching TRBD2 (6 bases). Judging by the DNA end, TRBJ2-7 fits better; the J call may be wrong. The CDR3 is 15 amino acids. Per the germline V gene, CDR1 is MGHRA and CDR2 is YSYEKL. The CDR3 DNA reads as TGCGCCAGCAGCCAAGATGGGAGGCAGGGATACGAGCAGTACTTC. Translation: CASSQDGRQGYEQYF.